A single T cell receptor beta chain is shown here with its context. Its specificity is unknown. The data belong to a study of CD8+CD57+ T cells in acquired aplastic anemia. Study details: Each DNA sample taken from sorted CD4+ and CD8+ cells came to 2.5 to 4 ug on average.

Germline trimming cut 4 bases from V and 6 bases from J; bases unmatched to any gene: 8. This CDR3 is built from 15 residues. Germline loops: CDR1 SGHNT, CDR2 YYREEE (reference sequence). Findings of the study overall: Controls did not differ significantly from patients in CD8+ Simpson's diversity. There were 25 to 30 CD8+ CDR3 sequences that occurred in both patients and controls.

Using genomic DNA as the template, TCR beta VDJ and CDR3 profiling was carried out. TCRdb processed the reads anew with MiXCR; each CDR3 protein has one entry. The repertoire includes roughly 190,000 distinct CDR3 sequences, around half of them detected once, and 9.7% sits in the top ten. The patients chosen for sequencing had shown expansion of CD8+CD57+ cells (detected by flow cytometry). Prior therapy had not been administered to any patient at the time of blood sampling. V is TRBV5-4 and J is TRBJ1-1, with 11 bases lining up with TRBD1. The TCR sequence derives from a human donor with aplastic anemia. The specimen sequenced was sorted CD4+, CD8+, or CD8+CD57+ T cells (not recorded which) from PBMCs. The CDR3 DNA follows: TGTGCCAGCAGCCCGAGGACAGGGGGCCTACCTGAAGCTTTCTTT. Its protein is CASSPRTGGLPEAFF.